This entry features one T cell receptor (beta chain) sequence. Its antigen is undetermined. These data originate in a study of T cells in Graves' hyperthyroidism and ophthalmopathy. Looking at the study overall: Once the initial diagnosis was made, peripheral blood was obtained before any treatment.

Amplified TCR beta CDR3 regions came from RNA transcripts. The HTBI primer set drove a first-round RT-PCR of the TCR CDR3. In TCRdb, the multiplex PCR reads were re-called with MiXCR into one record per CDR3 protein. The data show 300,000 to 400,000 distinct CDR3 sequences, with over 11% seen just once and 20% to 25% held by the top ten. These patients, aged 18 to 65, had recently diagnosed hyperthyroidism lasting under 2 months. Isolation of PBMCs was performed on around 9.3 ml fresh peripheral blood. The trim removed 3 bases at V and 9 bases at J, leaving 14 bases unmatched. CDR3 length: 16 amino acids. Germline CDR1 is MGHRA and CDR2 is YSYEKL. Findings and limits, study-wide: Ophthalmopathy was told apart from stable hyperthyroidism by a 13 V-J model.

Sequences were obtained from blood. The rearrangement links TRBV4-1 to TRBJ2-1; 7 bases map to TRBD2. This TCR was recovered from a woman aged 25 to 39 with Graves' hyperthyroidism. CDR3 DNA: TGCGCCAGCAGCCAGCAGTTGGTAGGACTAGAGGGTGAGCAGTTCTTC. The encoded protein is CASSQQLVGLEGEQFF.